The 19 T cell receptor beta chains below were found in one sample sequenced in a study of early T cells in non-severe SARS-CoV-2 infection. MiXCR was run by TCRdb on the 5' RACE reads, yielding one entry per CDR3 protein. This sample has more than 90,000 distinct CDR3 sequences, with about 13% found just once. The specimen sequenced was whole blood. Receptors originate from an adult who was a healthcare worker with PCR-confirmed SARS-CoV-2 infection or an uninfected control (not recorded which).

This clonotype was detected many times. This chain connects TRBV19 to TRBJ1-5; D gene unclear. CDR1 is LNHDA and CDR2 is SQIVND in the germline V gene (reference sequence). This CDR3 spans 14 amino acids. Deletions cut 6 bases from V and 11 bases from J, with 20 bases between. DNA of the CDR3: TGTGCCAGTAGCGCCGGACGGGTCTCGGGAGCCCAGCATTTT. Protein: CASSAGRVSGAQHF.

The V gene is TRBV5-1, the J gene TRBJ2-3; TRBD2 matches at 13 bases. Germline V CDR1 and CDR2: SGHRS, YFSETQ. CDR3 length: 18 amino acids. J was trimmed by 2 bases and V by 4 bases; bases with no gene match: 10. CDR3 loop: CASSPPGLAGSITDTQYF. The CDR3 DNA reads TGCGCCAGCAGCCCACCGGGACTAGCGGGGTCTATCACAGATACGCAGTATTTT.

The table lists this clonotype with a few counts. This chain joins TRBV20-1 and TRBJ2-3; 10 bases are shared with TRBD2. After removal of 3 bases from V and 3 bases from J, the junction contained 6 bases not matched to a gene. CDR3 size: 15 residues. Germline V gene sequence: CDR1 DFQATT, CDR2 SNEGSKA (reference sequence). CDR3 in DNA: TGCAGTGCTAGCGGACTAGCGGTTGGGACAGATACGCAGTATTTT. It yields the protein CSASGLAVGTDTQYF.

At least ten counts were recorded for this clonotype. V is TRBV7-2 and J is TRBJ1-1; no firm D call. The CDR3 contains 12 residues. Germline assignment: CDR1 SGHTA and CDR2 FQGNSA. The V and J ends lost 1 base and 6 bases respectively, with 6 bases between them. CDR3 sequence reads: CASSLGAPEAFF. The CDR3 DNA reads TGTGCCAGCAGCTTAGGGGCACCTGAAGCTTTCTTT.

DNA for the CDR3: TGCGCCAGCAGCATAACAGGGGACCGCACTGAAGCTTTCTTT. Its translation is CASSITGDRTEAFF. The chain carries TRBV5-1 and TRBJ1-1; 7 nucleotides line up with TRBD1. V was pared by 4 bases and J by 4 bases, with 7 bases of the junction left unmatched. This CDR3 is built from 14 residues. In germline, CDR1 is SGHRS, CDR2 YFSETQ. Full variable domain (outside the CDR3, taken from reference TRBV5-1 and TRBJ1-1): KAGVTQTPRYLIKTRGQQVTLSCSPISGHRSVSWYQQTPGQGLQFLFEYFSETQRNKGNFPGRFSGRQFSNSRSEMNVSTLELGDSALYLCASSITGDRTEAFFGQGTRLTVV.

The rearrangement links TRBV4-1 to TRBJ1-6; no definite D call. The V gene lost 0 bases and the J gene lost 7 bases, with 10 bases spanning the gap. CDR3 length: 15 amino acids. Germline values: CDR1 MGHRA, CDR2 YSYEKL. In DNA form, the CDR3 reads TGCGCCAGCAGCCAAGATTGGCTGAAAAATTCACCCCTCCACTTT. Translated: CASSQDWLKNSPLHF.

This clonotype has at least ten counts. This chain links TRBV4-1 with TRBJ1-1; D unclear. This CDR3 region has 14 residues. Germline CDR1 reads MGHRA; CDR2 reads YSYEKL. Trimming cost V 4 bases and J 4 bases, with 13 bases left between them. The CDR3 here is CASSPSWAGTEAFF. The CDR3 DNA reads as TGCGCCAGCAGCCCTTCCTGGGCGGGCACTGAAGCTTTCTTT.

This clonotype was recorded many times. V usage is TRBV6-6 and J usage is TRBJ1-1, with a possible D match to TRBD1 (6 bases). The V and J ends lost 4 bases and 1 base respectively, with 10 bases between them. Germline V gene data show CDR1 as MNHNY and CDR2 as SVGAGI (reference sequence). The CDR3 consists of 14 residues. In DNA form, the CDR3 reads TGTGCCAGCAGTTTAGGGGGAGGGAACACTGAAGCTTTCTTT. Protein product: CASSLGGGNTEAFF.

This clonotype was counted ten times or more. The V gene is TRBV5-8, the J gene TRBJ1-2, with 9 bases lining up with TRBD1. Germline lookup yields CDR1 SGHTS and CDR2 YDEGEE. The trim removed 3 bases at V and 1 base at J, leaving 13 bases unmatched. The CDR3 extends over 18 amino acids. CDR3: CASSSFPGQGAVNYGYTF. The DNA for the CDR3 is TGTGCCAGCAGCTCCTTCCCGGGACAGGGTGCTGTTAACTATGGCTACACCTTC.

This chain links TRBV2 with TRBJ2-7; perhaps D is TRBD1 or TRBD2 (5 bases each). The CDR3 consists of 15 residues. Trimming stripped 1 base from V and 3 bases from J, with 13 bases between. From germline, CDR1 is SNHLY and CDR2 FYNNEI. The CDR3 DNA is TGTGCCAGCAGTGAAGACCGGGCTGGGGGCTACGAGCAGTACTTC. It yields the protein CASSEDRAGGYEQYF.

This clonotype was seen more than once but under ten times. The rearrangement joins TRBV5-1 to TRBJ1-6; unclear D gene. CDR3 size: 16 residues. V lost 0 bases and J 4 bases, leaving 11 bases between the germline ends. Germline CDR1 and CDR2: SGHRS and YFSETQ. The chain's CDR3 is CASSLGAVDYNSPLHF. CDR3 coding DNA: TGCGCCAGCAGCTTGGGGGCGGTCGATTATAATTCACCCCTCCACTTT. The complete variable domain, with remaining parts taken from reference TRBV5-1 and TRBJ1-6, reads KAGVTQTPRYLIKTRGQQVTLSCSPISGHRSVSWYQQTPGQGLQFLFEYFSETQRNKGNFPGRFSGRQFSNSRSEMNVSTLELGDSALYLCASSLGAVDYNSPLHFGNGTRLTVT.

This clonotype was recorded a few times. The chain has TRBV20-1 and TRBJ1-2, with unresolved D. V was trimmed by 6 bases and J by 4 bases, leaving 24 bases between them. The CDR3 consists of 16 residues. Germline loops: CDR1 DFQATT, CDR2 SNEGSKA (reference sequence). The CDR3 loop is CSAPVKGAKAFYGYTF. The CDR3 DNA reads as TGCAGTGCCCCGGTGAAGGGCGCAAAGGCCTTCTATGGCTACACCTTC.

This clonotype has a count of ten or more. This chain connects TRBV12-3 or TRBV12-4 to TRBJ2-7; the D gene is possibly TRBD1 (6 bases). The CDR3 extends over 13 amino acids. V was cut by 3 bases and J by 2 bases, with 8 bases left in between. The CDR3 is CASSFQGPYEQYF. CDR3 nucleotides: TGTGCCAGCAGTTTTCAGGGGCCCTACGAGCAGTACTTC.

This clonotype has a count of ten or more. CDR3 loop: CASSYSEAFF. The CDR3 nucleotides read TGTGCCAGCAGTTACTCGGAAGCTTTCTTT. The chain has TRBV6-2 or TRBV6-3 and TRBJ1-1; D remains unclear. The length of the CDR3 is 10 residues. From germline, CDR1 is MNHEY and CDR2 SVGEGT. V was cut by 0 bases and J by 8 bases, with 1 base left in between.

The chain couples TRBV7-2 to TRBJ2-7; 10 nucleotides match TRBD1. Germline values: CDR1 SGHTA, CDR2 FQGNSA. J lost 2 bases, V lost 5 bases, and 9 bases had no gene match. The CDR3 loop spans 16 amino acids. The CDR3 DNA reads TGTGCCAGCAGCGGGACCGGGACAGGGGATCCCTACGAGCAGTACTTC. It translates to CASSGTGTGDPYEQYF.

The chain uses TRBV6-2 or TRBV6-3 and TRBJ1-1; no firm D call. V lost 5 bases, J lost 6 bases, and 19 bases lay in between. CDR3 size: 15 residues. The germline CDR1 and CDR2 sequences are MNHEY and SVGEGT. CDR3 in amino acids: CASSDRPGRSAEAFF. The CDR3 DNA sequence: TGTGCCAGCAGTGACCGACCCGGGCGGAGCGCTGAAGCTTTCTTT.

There are a few counts of this clonotype. The J gene is TRBJ2-7, the V gene TRBV4-1, with D unresolved. The V gene's germline CDR1 is MGHRA and CDR2 YSYEKL. This CDR3 contains 16 residues. Trimming left V 3 bases short and J 0 bases short, with 15 bases between. CDR3 nucleotides: TGCGCCAGCAGCCATTCCACAAACTTTATCTCCTACGAGCAGTACTTC. Protein sequence: CASSHSTNFISYEQYF.

The CDR3 DNA sequence: TGTGCCATCAGTGATGGTTCTAGCATAGCGGGGGGCCTAGGCGTTCCAGATACGCAGTATTTT. Its protein product is CAISDGSSIAGGLGVPDTQYF. This sequence joins TRBV10-3 and TRBJ2-3; TRBD2 aligns across 10 bases. This CDR3 is built from 21 residues. Per the germline V gene, CDR1 is ENHRY and CDR2 is SYGVKD. The V gene end was trimmed by 3 bases and the J gene end by 4 bases; junction bases not matched to a gene: 22.

This clonotype was detected ten times or more. The V call is TRBV12-3 or TRBV12-4, the J call TRBJ2-1; D ambiguous. CDR3 size: 13 residues. V lost 1 base, J lost 6 bases, and 7 bases lay in between. The CDR3 spells CASSLDYSNEQFF. In DNA, the CDR3 is TGTGCCAGCAGTTTAGACTACAGCAATGAGCAGTTCTTC.